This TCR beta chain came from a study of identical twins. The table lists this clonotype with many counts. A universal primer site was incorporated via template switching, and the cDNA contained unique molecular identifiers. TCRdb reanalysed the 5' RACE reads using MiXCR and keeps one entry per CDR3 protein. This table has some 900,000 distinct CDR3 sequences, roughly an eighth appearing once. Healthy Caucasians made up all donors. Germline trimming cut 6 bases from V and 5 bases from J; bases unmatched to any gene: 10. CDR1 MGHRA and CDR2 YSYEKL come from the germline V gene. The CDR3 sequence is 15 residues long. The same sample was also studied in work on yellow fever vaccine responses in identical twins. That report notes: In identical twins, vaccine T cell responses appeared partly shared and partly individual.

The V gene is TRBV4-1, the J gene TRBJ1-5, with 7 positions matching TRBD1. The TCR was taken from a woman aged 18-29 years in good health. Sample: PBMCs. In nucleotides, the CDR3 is TGCGCCAGCAGACCCTACGACAGGGTAGATCAGCCCCAGCATTTT. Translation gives CASRPYDRVDQPQHF.